This T cell receptor beta chain came from a study of T-cell memory formation after mild COVID-19. Study-level findings and limits: Cross-reactive memory appears to have joined, as suggested by some responding clones showing up in pre-infection memory. Among clones contracting day 15 to 85, CD4/CD8 was balanced, whereas later expanders leaned CD4+. Contracting clones localized mainly to CM and EM when CD4+ and mainly to EMRA when CD8+.

UMIs and sample barcodes were carried by the TCR alpha and TCR beta cDNA libraries that 5'RACE produced using constant-segment primers. TCRdb redid the calling of the 5' RACE reads with MiXCR, one entry per CDR3 protein. In the table there are 400,000 to 500,000 distinct CDR3 sequences, roughly 20% of which are singletons. As for this clonotype: The antigen is not known.

The germline V gene encodes CDR1 SEHNR and CDR2 FQNEAQ (reference sequence). V lost 4 bases, J lost 6 bases, and 17 bases lay in between. The CDR3 is 15 amino acids. V and J are TRBV7-9 and TRBJ2-3; the D gene could be TRBD1 or TRBD2 (5 bases each). This sequence was found in an adult woman who had mild COVID-19 (a few samples of this study predate the infection). Cell type and time point are not known. The sequenced material came from PBMCs or a T cell subset sorted from them (not recorded which). The CDR3 loop reads CASSYGTSSGDTQYF. DNA for the CDR3: TGTGCCAGCAGCTACGGGACCTCATCGGGGGATACGCAGTATTTT.